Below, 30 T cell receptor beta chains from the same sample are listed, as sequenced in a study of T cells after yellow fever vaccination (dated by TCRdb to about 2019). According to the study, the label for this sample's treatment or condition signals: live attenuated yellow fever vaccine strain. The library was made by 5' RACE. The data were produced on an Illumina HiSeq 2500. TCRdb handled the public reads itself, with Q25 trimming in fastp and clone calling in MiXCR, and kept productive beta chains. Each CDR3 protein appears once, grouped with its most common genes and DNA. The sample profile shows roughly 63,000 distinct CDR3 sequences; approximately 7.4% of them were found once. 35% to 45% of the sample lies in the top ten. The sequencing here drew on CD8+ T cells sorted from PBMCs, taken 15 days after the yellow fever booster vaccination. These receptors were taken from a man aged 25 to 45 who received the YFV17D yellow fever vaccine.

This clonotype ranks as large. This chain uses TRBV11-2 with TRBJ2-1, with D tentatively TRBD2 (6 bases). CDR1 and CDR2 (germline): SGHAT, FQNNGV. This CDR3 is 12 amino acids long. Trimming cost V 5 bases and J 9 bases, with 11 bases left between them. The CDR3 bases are TGTGCCAGCAGCACCCGGGAGATTGAGCAGTTCTTC. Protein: CASSTREIEQFF.

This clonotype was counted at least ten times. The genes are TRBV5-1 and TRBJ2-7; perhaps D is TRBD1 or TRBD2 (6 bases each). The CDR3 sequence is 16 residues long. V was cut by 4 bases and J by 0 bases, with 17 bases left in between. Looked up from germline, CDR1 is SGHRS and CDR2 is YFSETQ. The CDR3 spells CASSGGSGVVSYEQYF. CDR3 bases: TGCGCCAGCAGCGGGGGCTCGGGGGTAGTCTCCTACGAGCAGTACTTC.

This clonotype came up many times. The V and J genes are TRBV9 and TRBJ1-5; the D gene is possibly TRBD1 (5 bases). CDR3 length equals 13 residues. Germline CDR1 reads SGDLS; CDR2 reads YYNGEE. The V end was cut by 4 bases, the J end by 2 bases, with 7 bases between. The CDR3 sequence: CASSQGGNQPQHF. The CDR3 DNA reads TGTGCCAGCAGCCAGGGAGGCAATCAGCCCCAGCATTTT.

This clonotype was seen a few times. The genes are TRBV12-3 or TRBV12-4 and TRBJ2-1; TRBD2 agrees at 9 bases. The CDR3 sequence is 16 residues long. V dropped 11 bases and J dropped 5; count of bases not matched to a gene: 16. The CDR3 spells CAVRKASGILDNEQFF. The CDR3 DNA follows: TGTGCCGTAAGGAAGGCTAGCGGGATCCTCGACAATGAGCAGTTCTTC.

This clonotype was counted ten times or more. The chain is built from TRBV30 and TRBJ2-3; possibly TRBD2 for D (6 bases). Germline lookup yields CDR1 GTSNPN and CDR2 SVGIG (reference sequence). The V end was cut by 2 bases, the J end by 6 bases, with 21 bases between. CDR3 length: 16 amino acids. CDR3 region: CAWSSTDYRLRDTQYF. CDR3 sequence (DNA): TGTGCCTGGAGTTCCACGGACTACCGTCTGCGGGATACGCAGTATTTT.

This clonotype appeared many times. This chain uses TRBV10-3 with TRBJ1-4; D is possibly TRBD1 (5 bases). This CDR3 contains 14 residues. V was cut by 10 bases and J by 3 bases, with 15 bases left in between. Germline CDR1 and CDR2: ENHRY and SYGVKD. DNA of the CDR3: TGTGCCACCGGGGGGACCCTCTCTAATGAAAAACTGTTTTTT. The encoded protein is CATGGTLSNEKLFF.

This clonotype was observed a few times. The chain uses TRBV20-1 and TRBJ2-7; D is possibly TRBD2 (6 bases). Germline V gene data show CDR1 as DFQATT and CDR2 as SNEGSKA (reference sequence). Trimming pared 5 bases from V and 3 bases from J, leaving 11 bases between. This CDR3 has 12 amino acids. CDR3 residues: CSALARGYEQYF. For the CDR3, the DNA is TGCAGTGCTTTAGCGCGGGGCTACGAGCAGTACTTC.

CDR3 in amino acids: CASSSGPNNEQFF. The CDR3 nucleotides are TGTGCCAGCAGCTCCGGGCCCAACAATGAGCAGTTCTTC. The chain carries TRBV7-3 and TRBJ2-1; D is unresolved. V was cut by 4 bases and J by 5 bases, with 9 bases left in between. Per germline, CDR1 SGHTA and CDR2 FQGTGA. The CDR3 contains 13 residues.

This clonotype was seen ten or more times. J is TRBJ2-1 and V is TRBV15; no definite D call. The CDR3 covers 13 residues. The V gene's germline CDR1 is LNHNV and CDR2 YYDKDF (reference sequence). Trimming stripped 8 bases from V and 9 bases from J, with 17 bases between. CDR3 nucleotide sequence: TGTGCCACCGCGAAGGCCTTAGACGCTGAGCAGTTCTTC. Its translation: CATAKALDAEQFF.

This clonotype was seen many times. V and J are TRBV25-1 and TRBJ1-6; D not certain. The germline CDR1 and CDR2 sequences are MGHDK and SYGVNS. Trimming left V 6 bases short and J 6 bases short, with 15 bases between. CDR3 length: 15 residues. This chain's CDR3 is CASSAREALNSPLHF. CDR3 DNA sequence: TGTGCCAGCAGCGCTCGGGAAGCCCTTAATTCACCCCTCCACTTT.

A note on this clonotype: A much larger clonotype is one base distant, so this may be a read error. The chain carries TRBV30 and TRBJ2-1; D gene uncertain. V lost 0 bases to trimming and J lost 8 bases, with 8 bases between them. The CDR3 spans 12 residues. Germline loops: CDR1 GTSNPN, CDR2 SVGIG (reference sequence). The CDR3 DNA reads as TGTGCCTGGAGTGTTAAGGACGATGAGCAGTTCTTC. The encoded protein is CAWSVKDDEQFF.

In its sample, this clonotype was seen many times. The DNA of the CDR3 is TGCAGCGTTGATGTTAAGGGACAGAGACTCAATGAGCAGTTCTTC. Translation: CSVDVKGQRLNEQFF. This chain joins TRBV29-1 and TRBJ2-1, with 7 nucleotides matching TRBD1. The germline CDR1 and CDR2 sequences are SQVTM and ANQGSEA. The CDR3 sequence is 15 residues long. V lost 3 bases to trimming and J lost 6 bases; unmatched junction nucleotides: 11.

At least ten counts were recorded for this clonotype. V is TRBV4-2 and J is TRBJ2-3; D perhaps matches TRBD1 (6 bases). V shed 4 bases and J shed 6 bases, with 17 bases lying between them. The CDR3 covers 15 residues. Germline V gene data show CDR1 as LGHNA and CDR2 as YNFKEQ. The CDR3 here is CASSPLTGPQDTQYF. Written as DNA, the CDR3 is TGTGCCAGCAGCCCCTTGACAGGACCCCAGGATACGCAGTATTTT.

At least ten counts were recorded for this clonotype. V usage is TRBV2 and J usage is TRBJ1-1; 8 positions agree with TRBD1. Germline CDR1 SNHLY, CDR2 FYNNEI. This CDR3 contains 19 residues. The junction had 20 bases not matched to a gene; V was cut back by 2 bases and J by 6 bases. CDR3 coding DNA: TGTGCCAGCAGTGAAACGGACGGACAGGGATGGCTTTCGGGATCTGAAGCTTTCTTT. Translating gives CASSETDGQGWLSGSEAFF.

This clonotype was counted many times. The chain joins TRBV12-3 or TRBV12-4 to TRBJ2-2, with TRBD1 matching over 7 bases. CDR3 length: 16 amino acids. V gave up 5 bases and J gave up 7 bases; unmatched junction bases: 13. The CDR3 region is CASSLQGWGSGGELFF. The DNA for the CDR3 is TGTGCCAGCAGTCTACAGGGGTGGGGGAGTGGCGGGGAGCTGTTTTTT.

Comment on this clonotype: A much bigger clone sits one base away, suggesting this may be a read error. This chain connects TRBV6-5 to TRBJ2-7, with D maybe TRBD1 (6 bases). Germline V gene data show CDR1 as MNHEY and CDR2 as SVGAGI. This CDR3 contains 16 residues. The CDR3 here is CGSSYSMTGSSYEQYF. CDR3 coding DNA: TGTGGCAGCAGTTACTCGATGACAGGTAGCTCCTACGAGCAGTACTTC.

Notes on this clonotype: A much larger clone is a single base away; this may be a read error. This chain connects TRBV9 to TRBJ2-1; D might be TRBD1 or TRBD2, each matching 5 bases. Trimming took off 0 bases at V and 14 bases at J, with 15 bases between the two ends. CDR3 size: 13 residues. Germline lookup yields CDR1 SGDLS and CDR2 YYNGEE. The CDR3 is CASSVGGEGPKFF. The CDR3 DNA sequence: TGTGCCAGCAGCGTAGGAGGGGAAGGGCCGAAGTTCTTC.

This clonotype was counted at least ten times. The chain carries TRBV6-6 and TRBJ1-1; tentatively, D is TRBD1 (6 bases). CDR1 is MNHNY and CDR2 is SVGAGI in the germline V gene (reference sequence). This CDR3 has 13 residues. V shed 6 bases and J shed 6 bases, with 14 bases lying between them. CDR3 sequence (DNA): TGTGCCAGCAGGGACAGTCCTGGCGCTGAAGCTTTCTTT. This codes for CASRDSPGAEAFF.

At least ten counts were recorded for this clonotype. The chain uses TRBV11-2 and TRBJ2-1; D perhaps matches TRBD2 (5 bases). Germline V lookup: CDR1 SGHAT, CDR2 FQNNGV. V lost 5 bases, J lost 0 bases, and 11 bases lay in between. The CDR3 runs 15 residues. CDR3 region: CASSPDGNSYNEQFF. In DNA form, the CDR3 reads TGTGCCAGCAGCCCCGACGGGAACTCCTACAATGAGCAGTTCTTC.

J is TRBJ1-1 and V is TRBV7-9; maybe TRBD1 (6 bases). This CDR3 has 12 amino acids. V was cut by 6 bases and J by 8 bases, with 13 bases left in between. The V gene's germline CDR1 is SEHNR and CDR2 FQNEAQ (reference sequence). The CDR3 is CASRIGGQEAFF. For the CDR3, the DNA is TGTGCCAGCAGGATAGGGGGGCAAGAAGCTTTCTTT.

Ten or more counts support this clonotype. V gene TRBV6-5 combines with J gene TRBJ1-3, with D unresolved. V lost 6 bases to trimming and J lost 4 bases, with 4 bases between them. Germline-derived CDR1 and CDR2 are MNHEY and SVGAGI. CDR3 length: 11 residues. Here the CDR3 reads CASSVGNTIYF. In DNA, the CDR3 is TGTGCCAGCAGCGTAGGAAACACCATATATTTT.

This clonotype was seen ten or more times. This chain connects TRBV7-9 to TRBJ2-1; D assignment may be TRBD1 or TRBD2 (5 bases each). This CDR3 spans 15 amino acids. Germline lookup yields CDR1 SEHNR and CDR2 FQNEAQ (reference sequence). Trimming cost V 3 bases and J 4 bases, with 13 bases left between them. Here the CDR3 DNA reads TGTGCCAGCAGCTTCGGCTGGGACGGGTACAATGAGCAGTTCTTC. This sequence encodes CASSFGWDGYNEQFF.

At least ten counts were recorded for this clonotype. CDR3: CSVEGKETQYF. Here the CDR3 DNA reads TGCAGCGTTGAGGGGAAGGAGACCCAGTACTTC. V and J are TRBV29-1 and TRBJ2-5; D is ambiguous. The CDR3 sequence is 11 residues long. Germline V gene data show CDR1 as SQVTM and CDR2 as ANQGSEA. V lost 3 bases and J lost 5, with 7 bases in between.

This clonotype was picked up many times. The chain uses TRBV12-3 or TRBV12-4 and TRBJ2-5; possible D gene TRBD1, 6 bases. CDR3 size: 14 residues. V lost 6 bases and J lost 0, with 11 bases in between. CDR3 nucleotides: TGTGCCAGCAGGTGGACAGCGTACCAAGAGACCCAGTACTTC. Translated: CASRWTAYQETQYF.

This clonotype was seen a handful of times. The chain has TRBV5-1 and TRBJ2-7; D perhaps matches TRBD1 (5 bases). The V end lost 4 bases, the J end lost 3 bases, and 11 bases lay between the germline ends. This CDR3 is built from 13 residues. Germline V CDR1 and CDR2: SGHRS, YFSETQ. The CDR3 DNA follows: TGCGCCAGCAGCCACGACCAGGGCTACGAGCAGTACTTC. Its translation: CASSHDQGYEQYF.

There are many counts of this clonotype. In DNA form, the CDR3 reads TGTGCCAGCAGTTACTCGCTAGCGGGGGGGGAGACCCAGTACTTC. It yields the protein CASSYSLAGGETQYF. The V gene is TRBV6-5, the J gene TRBJ2-5; 12 bases fit TRBD2. CDR1 is MNHEY and CDR2 is SVGAGI in the germline V gene. The V and J ends lost 0 bases and 5 bases, in that order; junction bases with no gene match: 1. The CDR3 extends over 15 amino acids.

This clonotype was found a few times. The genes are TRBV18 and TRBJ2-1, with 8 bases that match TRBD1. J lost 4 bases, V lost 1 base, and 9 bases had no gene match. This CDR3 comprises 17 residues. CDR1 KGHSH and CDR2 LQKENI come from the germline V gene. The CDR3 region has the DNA TGTGCCAGCTCACCACAGGGCCCAGGGGGCGTTTACAATGAGCAGTTCTTC. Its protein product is CASSPQGPGGVYNEQFF.

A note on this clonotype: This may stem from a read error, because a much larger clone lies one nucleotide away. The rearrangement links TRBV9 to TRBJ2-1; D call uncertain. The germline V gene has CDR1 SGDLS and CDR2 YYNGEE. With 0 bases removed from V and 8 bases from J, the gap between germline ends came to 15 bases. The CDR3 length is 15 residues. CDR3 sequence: CASSVEISLRHEQFF. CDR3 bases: TGTGCCAGCAGCGTAGAGATCTCCTTACGCCATGAGCAGTTCTTC.

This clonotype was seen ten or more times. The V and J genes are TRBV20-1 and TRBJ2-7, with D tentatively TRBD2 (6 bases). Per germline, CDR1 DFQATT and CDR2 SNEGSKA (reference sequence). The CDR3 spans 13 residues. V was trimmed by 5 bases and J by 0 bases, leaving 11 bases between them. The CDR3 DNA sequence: TGCAGTGCTTGCCGGGAGTTCTCCTACGAGCAGTACTTC. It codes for CSACREFSYEQYF.

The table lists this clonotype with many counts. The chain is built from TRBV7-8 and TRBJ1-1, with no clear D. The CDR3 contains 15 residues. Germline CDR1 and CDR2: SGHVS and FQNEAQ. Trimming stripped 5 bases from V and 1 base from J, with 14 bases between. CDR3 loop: CASSNYPGENTEAFF. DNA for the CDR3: TGTGCCAGCAGCAACTACCCCGGGGAGAACACTGAAGCTTTCTTT.